This is a list of T cell receptor beta chains from one sample in a study of T cell repertoires in cytomegalovirus infection. Each CDR3 protein gets one entry after TCRdb re-called the reads with MiXCR. The table includes 250,000 to 300,000 distinct CDR3 sequences, about 25% detected once. The sequencing input was PBMCs. Every receptor here comes from a human donor in good health (CMV status not recorded). Some clones in this sample may be carry-over from other donors' samples. Both conserved end residues are part of each CDR3. D genes are given only for firm matches. Rows give clone size only sometimes, using once, few, many, or a class for an expanded clone.

j_call: TRBJ2-2; d_call: .; clone_size: .; v_call: TRBV15; cdr3_nt: TGTGCCACCTCTCTGGCGTTTGGTATTAGCACCGGGGAGCTGTTTTTT; cdr3_aa: CATSLAFGISTGELFF
j_call: TRBJ1-3; d_call: TRBD1; clone_size: few; v_call: TRBV6-5; cdr3_nt: TGTGCCAGCAGTTACTCAGGCAGGGGGCTTGGAAACACCATATATTTT; cdr3_aa: CASSYSGRGLGNTIYF
j_call: TRBJ1-2; d_call: .; clone_size: many; v_call: TRBV7-2; cdr3_nt: TGTGCCAGCAGCTTGGGGCAGCCGAATGGCTACACCTTC; cdr3_aa: CASSLGQPNGYTF
j_call: TRBJ2-5; d_call: TRBD2; clone_size: many; v_call: TRBV6-1; cdr3_nt: TGTGCCAGCAGTCCTTTCGGGCGAGCGGGAGTCCAAGAGACCCAGTACTTC; cdr3_aa: CASSPFGRAGVQETQYF
j_call: TRBJ2-1; d_call: .; clone_size: few; v_call: TRBV28; cdr3_nt: TGTGCCAGCAGTTTGCAGCCTCCTACCCCCTACAATGAGCAGTTCTTC; cdr3_aa: CASSLQPPTPYNEQFF
j_call: TRBJ2-7; d_call: TRBD1; clone_size: .; v_call: TRBV27; cdr3_nt: TGTGCCAGCAGCCGCTCCGGGACAGGCTCCTACGAGCAGTACTTC; cdr3_aa: CASSRSGTGSYEQYF
j_call: TRBJ2-7; d_call: .; clone_size: many; v_call: TRBV7-2; cdr3_nt: TGTGCCAGCAGCTTAACTCGGGGCTACGAGCAGTACTTC; cdr3_aa: CASSLTRGYEQYF
j_call: TRBJ1-5; d_call: .; clone_size: many; v_call: TRBV7-2; cdr3_nt: TGTGCCAGCAGCTACGGGAGCAATCAGCCCCAGCATTTT; cdr3_aa: CASSYGSNQPQHF
j_call: TRBJ1-5; d_call: TRBD1; clone_size: few; v_call: TRBV12-3/TRBV12-4; cdr3_nt: TGTGCCAGCACCCGGACAGGGCCAAATCAGCCCCAGCATTTT; cdr3_aa: CASTRTGPNQPQHF
j_call: TRBJ2-3; d_call: TRBD2; clone_size: many; v_call: TRBV7-2; cdr3_nt: TGTGCCAGCAGCTTAACTAGCGGGGGGACGCAGTATTTT; cdr3_aa: CASSLTSGGTQYF
j_call: TRBJ2-7; d_call: TRBD1; clone_size: many; v_call: TRBV7-8; cdr3_nt: TGTGCCAGCAGCCGTGCAGGGGGCGATTACGAGCAGTACTTC; cdr3_aa: CASSRAGGDYEQYF
j_call: TRBJ2-1; d_call: .; clone_size: few; v_call: TRBV20-1; cdr3_nt: TGCAGTGCTAGCCCACACGGCAATGAGCAGTTCTTC; cdr3_aa: CSASPHGNEQFF
j_call: TRBJ1-5; d_call: TRBD1; clone_size: .; v_call: TRBV2; cdr3_nt: TGTGCCAGCAGTGTAGGACAGGGCGCGAATCAGCCCCAGCATTTT; cdr3_aa: CASSVGQGANQPQHF
j_call: TRBJ2-7; d_call: .; clone_size: few; v_call: TRBV10-3; cdr3_nt: TGTGCCATCAGGACAGAGGCTACCTACGAGCAGTACTTC; cdr3_aa: CAIRTEATYEQYF
j_call: TRBJ1-1; d_call: .; clone_size: .; v_call: TRBV7-2; cdr3_nt: TGTGCCAGCAGCCCCTCCGGGAGTAACACTGAAGCTTTCTTT; cdr3_aa: CASSPSGSNTEAFF
j_call: TRBJ2-1; d_call: .; clone_size: few; v_call: TRBV5-1; cdr3_nt: TGCGCCAGCAGCTTGCAAGGCGGCCGGGGCGAAGAGCAGTTCTTC; cdr3_aa: CASSLQGGRGEEQFF
j_call: TRBJ1-2; d_call: .; clone_size: few; v_call: TRBV24-1; cdr3_nt: TGTGCCACCAGTGATGCGGGACTGACCTATGGCTACACCTTC; cdr3_aa: CATSDAGLTYGYTF
j_call: TRBJ1-4; d_call: .; clone_size: few; v_call: TRBV15; cdr3_nt: TGTGCCACCGGCCTCTCGGGGATAAATGAAAAACTGTTTTTT; cdr3_aa: CATGLSGINEKLFF
j_call: TRBJ2-7; d_call: TRBD2; clone_size: .; v_call: TRBV11-2; cdr3_nt: TGTGCCAGCAGCTTAGGGTTCAGCGGGAGCCCCTCCTACGAGCAGTACTTC; cdr3_aa: CASSLGFSGSPSYEQYF
j_call: TRBJ2-1; d_call: .; clone_size: .; v_call: TRBV24-1; cdr3_nt: TGTGCCACCAGTGCTTCCCCCCAGTTCTTC; cdr3_aa: CATSASPQFF
j_call: TRBJ2-3; d_call: TRBD2; clone_size: many; v_call: TRBV11-2; cdr3_nt: TGTGCCAGCAGCTCCTTGCGGGGGGCCACAGATACGCAGTATTTT; cdr3_aa: CASSSLRGATDTQYF
j_call: TRBJ2-2; d_call: .; clone_size: many; v_call: TRBV7-2; cdr3_nt: TGTGCCAGCAGCCTTAGATGGGGGGCGCGTAACACCGGGGAGCTGTTTTTT; cdr3_aa: CASSLRWGARNTGELFF
j_call: TRBJ1-5; d_call: .; clone_size: .; v_call: TRBV12-3/TRBV12-4; cdr3_nt: TGTGCCAGCAGCTCGACGGGGCAGCCCCAGCATTTT; cdr3_aa: CASSSTGQPQHF
j_call: TRBJ1-5; d_call: TRBD1; clone_size: few; v_call: TRBV28; cdr3_nt: TGTGCCAGCAGAGCCCGGGACAGACCTTATAGCAATCAGCCCCAGCATTTT; cdr3_aa: CASRARDRPYSNQPQHF
j_call: TRBJ1-6; d_call: .; clone_size: .; v_call: TRBV6-5; cdr3_nt: TGTGCCAGCAGGCCGCCGGGGGGTTACAATTCACCCCTCCACTTT; cdr3_aa: CASRPPGGYNSPLHF
j_call: TRBJ2-2; d_call: .; clone_size: many; v_call: TRBV7-2; cdr3_nt: TGTGCCAGCAGCCCTAGAGTGAGCGGGACAAACACCGGGGAGCTGTTTTTT; cdr3_aa: CASSPRVSGTNTGELFF
j_call: TRBJ1-5; d_call: TRBD1; clone_size: .; v_call: TRBV10-3; cdr3_nt: TGTGCCACGGGGGGACAGCTTGGAAATCAGCCCCAGCATTTT; cdr3_aa: CATGGQLGNQPQHF
j_call: TRBJ2-7; d_call: TRBD1; clone_size: .; v_call: TRBV29-1; cdr3_nt: TGCAGCGTTGATACAGGGGGCTCCTACGAGCAGTACTTC; cdr3_aa: CSVDTGGSYEQYF
j_call: TRBJ2-7; d_call: .; clone_size: few; v_call: TRBV7-2; cdr3_nt: TGTGCCAGCAGCTCCCCTAATGGGCGGATGTGGGAGCAGTACTTC; cdr3_aa: CASSSPNGRMWEQYF
j_call: TRBJ2-5; d_call: .; clone_size: .; v_call: TRBV10-3; cdr3_nt: TGTGCCATCTCGATAGCAGGAGAGACCCAGTACTTC; cdr3_aa: CAISIAGETQYF
j_call: TRBJ1-4; d_call: TRBD1; clone_size: few; v_call: TRBV28; cdr3_nt: TGTGCCAGCAGTGCATCATCCGGGACAGGGAGGGAAAAACTGTTTTTT; cdr3_aa: CASSASSGTGREKLFF
j_call: TRBJ1-5; d_call: .; clone_size: many; v_call: TRBV5-1; cdr3_nt: TGCGCCAGCAGCTTGACGGGTCAGCCCCAGCATTTT; cdr3_aa: CASSLTGQPQHF
j_call: TRBJ2-5; d_call: TRBD1; clone_size: many; v_call: TRBV7-2; cdr3_nt: TGTGCCAGCAGCTTATTCAGGGGGCAAGAGACCCAGTACTTC; cdr3_aa: CASSLFRGQETQYF
j_call: TRBJ2-5; d_call: TRBD2; clone_size: many; v_call: TRBV7-2; cdr3_nt: TGTGCCAGCAGCTCGAAGCGGACTAGCGGGGGTGCAGAGACCCAGTACTTC; cdr3_aa: CASSSKRTSGGAETQYF
j_call: TRBJ2-2; d_call: TRBD2; clone_size: many; v_call: TRBV7-2; cdr3_nt: TGTGCCAGCAGTTCGCTAGCGGGAGTAAGGACCGGGGAGCTGTTTTTT; cdr3_aa: CASSSLAGVRTGELFF
j_call: TRBJ2-1; d_call: .; clone_size: .; v_call: TRBV20-1; cdr3_nt: TGCAGTGCTAGATATCCCCTAGCGAAAGATGAGCAGTTCTTC; cdr3_aa: CSARYPLAKDEQFF
j_call: TRBJ2-7; d_call: .; clone_size: .; v_call: TRBV20-1; cdr3_nt: TGCAGTGCTAGAAAATCAGCGCAGATCTCCGAGCAGTACTTC; cdr3_aa: CSARKSAQISEQYF
j_call: TRBJ2-2; d_call: .; clone_size: .; v_call: TRBV30; cdr3_nt: TGTGCCTGGAGTGTACGGAGAACCACCGGGGAGCTGTTTTTT; cdr3_aa: CAWSVRRTTGELFF
j_call: TRBJ1-2; d_call: .; clone_size: .; v_call: TRBV12-3/TRBV12-4; cdr3_nt: TGTGCCAGCAGTTTAGTAAGCGGGAATGGCTACACCTTC; cdr3_aa: CASSLVSGNGYTF
j_call: TRBJ2-1; d_call: TRBD2; clone_size: .; v_call: TRBV12-3/TRBV12-4; cdr3_nt: TGTGCCAGCAGTTTTGGGGGGGTGAACAATGAGCAGTTCTTC; cdr3_aa: CASSFGGVNNEQFF
j_call: TRBJ2-2; d_call: .; clone_size: .; v_call: TRBV20-1; cdr3_nt: TGCAGTGCTAGACCCTCGGACGGGAACACCGGGGAGCTGTTTTTT; cdr3_aa: CSARPSDGNTGELFF
j_call: TRBJ2-4; d_call: .; clone_size: few; v_call: TRBV6-2/TRBV6-3; cdr3_nt: TGTGCCAGCAGTTACCCCAGAGAAGCCAAAAACATTCAGTACTTC; cdr3_aa: CASSYPREAKNIQYF
j_call: TRBJ2-3; d_call: .; clone_size: .; v_call: TRBV7-2; cdr3_nt: TGTGCCAGCACCCTTGTCCCTGCGTCAAGGACAGATACGCAGTATTTT; cdr3_aa: CASTLVPASRTDTQYF
j_call: TRBJ2-1; d_call: TRBD2; clone_size: .; v_call: TRBV7-2; cdr3_nt: TGTGCCAGCAGCTTAAGTGCCCTAAGCGGGAGTAATGAGCAGTTCTTC; cdr3_aa: CASSLSALSGSNEQFF
j_call: TRBJ2-2; d_call: .; clone_size: few; v_call: TRBV5-1; cdr3_nt: TGCGCCAGCAGCCCCGACAGAGCCGGGGAGCTGTTTTTT; cdr3_aa: CASSPDRAGELFF
j_call: TRBJ2-4; d_call: .; clone_size: .; v_call: TRBV4-2; cdr3_nt: TGTGCCAGCAGCCAAGTGGCGGAGGAAACATTCCGGTTC; cdr3_aa: CASSQVAEETFRF
j_call: TRBJ1-3; d_call: .; clone_size: .; v_call: TRBV6-5; cdr3_nt: TGTGCCACTTACCGGGGCCCAGGAAACACCATATATTTT; cdr3_aa: CATYRGPGNTIYF